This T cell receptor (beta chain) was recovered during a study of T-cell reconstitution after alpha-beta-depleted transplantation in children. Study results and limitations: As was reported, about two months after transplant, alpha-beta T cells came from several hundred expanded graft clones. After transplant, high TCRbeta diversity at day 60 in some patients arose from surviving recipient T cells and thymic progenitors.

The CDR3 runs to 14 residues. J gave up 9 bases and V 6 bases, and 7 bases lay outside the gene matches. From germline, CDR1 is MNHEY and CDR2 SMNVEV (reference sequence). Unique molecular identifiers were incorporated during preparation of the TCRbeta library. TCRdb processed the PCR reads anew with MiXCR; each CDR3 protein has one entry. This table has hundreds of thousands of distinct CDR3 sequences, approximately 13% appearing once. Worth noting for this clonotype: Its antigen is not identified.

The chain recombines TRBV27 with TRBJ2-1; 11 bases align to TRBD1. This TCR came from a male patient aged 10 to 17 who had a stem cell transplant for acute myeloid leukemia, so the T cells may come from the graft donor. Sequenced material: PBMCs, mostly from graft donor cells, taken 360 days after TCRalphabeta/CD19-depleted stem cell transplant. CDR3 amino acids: CASSLTGTGGEQFF. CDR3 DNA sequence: TGTGCCAGCAGCCTTACCGGGACAGGGGGTGAGCAGTTCTTC.